The next 21 T cell receptor beta chains were all read from a single sample in a study of blood T cell repertoires in COVID-19. Data came from immunoSEQ multiplex PCR; TCRdb stores just in-frame clones and leaves some out. The sample holds 240,000 or so clones; 70% to 90% are singletons and the top ten take 0.99%. What was sequenced was peripheral blood. The source of these receptors is a woman in her thirties or forties who had recovered from COVID-19.

V and J are TRBV21-1 and TRBJ2-2; the tabulated D call, TRBD1, remains unverified against the DNA. TRBV21-1 is classified as a pseudogene. The CDR3 contains 16 residues. The CDR3 region has the DNA TGTGCCAGCAGCAAAAGTGGGCCAGGGTCGGAAGGGGAGCTGTTTTTT. As protein: CASSKSGPGSEGELFF.

V usage is TRBV18 and J usage is TRBJ1-1; TRBD1 agrees at 10 bases. Germline V gene data show CDR1 as KGHSH and CDR2 as LQKENI. The J segment lost 4 bases and the V segment lost 2 bases, leaving 7 bases of the junction unmatched. This CDR3 region has 16 residues. CDR3 bases: TGTGCCAGCTCACCAGCCGGGACAGGGGTTGGCACTGAAGCTTTCTTT. This sequence encodes CASSPAGTGVGTEAFF.

V and J are TRBV9 and TRBJ2-3; 10 bases match TRBD2. The CDR3 totals 17 residues. Germline CDR1 is SGDLS and CDR2 is YYNGEE. After removal of 0 bases from V and 1 base from J, the junction contained 5 bases not matched to a gene. CDR3 nucleotide sequence: TGTGCCAGCAGCGTAGCGGCTAGCGGGAGCGGCACAGATACGCAGTATTTT. This sequence encodes CASSVAASGSGTDTQYF. The full variable domain, rest sourced from reference TRBV9 and TRBJ2-3, is DSGVTQTPKHLITATGQRVTLRCSPRSGDLSVYWYQQSLDQGLQFLIQYYNGEERAKGNILERFSAQQFPDLHSELNLSSLELGDSALYFCASSVAASGSGTDTQYFGPGTRLTVL.

This rearrangement joins TRBV6-2 or TRBV6-3 to TRBJ1-5; TRBD1 matches at 10 bases. Germline assignment: CDR1 MNHEY and CDR2 SVGEGT. There are 17 residues in the CDR3. Losses at the gene ends were 2 bases for V and 0 bases for J; bases not matched to a gene: 4. This CDR3 reads CASSYQDRGLSNQPQHF. CDR3 nucleotides: TGTGCCAGCAGTTACCAAGACAGGGGGCTTAGCAATCAGCCCCAGCATTTT.

CDR3 nucleotides: TGTGCCAGCAGCTTGCAGGGGGCTGAAAAACTGTTTTTT. This translates into CASSLQGAEKLFF. The J gene is TRBJ1-4, the V gene TRBV5-6; 8 bases are a match to TRBD1. This CDR3 is built from 13 residues. The germline V gene encodes CDR1 SGHDT and CDR2 YYEEEE. Germline trimming cut 1 base from V and 7 bases from J; bases unmatched to any gene: 0.

The chain employs TRBV10-3 and TRBJ1-6, with D possibly matching TRBD1 (5 bases). The CDR3 is made up of 14 amino acids. The V end was cut by 6 bases, the J end by 5 bases, with 11 bases between. Germline CDR1 and CDR2: ENHRY and SYGVKD. CDR3 amino acids: CAIRKGLDNSPLHF. CDR3 sequence (DNA): TGTGCCATCAGAAAGGGGTTAGATAATTCACCCCTCCACTTT.

As concerns this clone: The junction differs from germline at one of its ends, possibly a read error. This rearrangement joins TRBV18 to TRBJ2-5; D may be TRBD1 (6 bases). The CDR3 covers 13 residues. From germline, CDR1 is KGHSH and CDR2 LQKENI. CDR3 protein: CASSPNREDTQYF. The CDR3 DNA is TGTGCCAGCTCCCCCAACAGGGAAGACACCCAGTACTTC.

This sequence joins TRBV7-9 and TRBJ2-4; 13 positions agree with TRBD2. V shed 1 base and J 7 bases; nucleotides not matched to a gene: 7. The germline CDR1 and CDR2 sequences are SEHNR and FQNEAQ (reference sequence). This CDR3 has 17 residues. Written as DNA, the CDR3 is TGTGCCAGCAGCTTAGGTGGACTAGCGGGAGTTGGCAACATTCAGTACTTC. This gives the protein CASSLGGLAGVGNIQYF.

The V and J genes are TRBV4-3 and TRBJ1-2, with a tentative D call TRBD1 (6 bases). The germline CDR1 and CDR2 sequences are LGHNA and YSLEER. The CDR3 sequence is 14 residues long. V lost 4 bases and J lost 5, with 14 bases in between. The CDR3 loop is CASSPRAGEYGYTF. The CDR3 coding sequence is TGCGCCAGCAGCCCCCGGGCAGGGGAGTATGGCTACACCTTC.

The gene calls are TRBV6-2 or TRBV6-3 and TRBJ1-2, with D unresolved. The CDR3 consists of 14 residues. With 6 bases removed from V and 4 bases from J, the gap between germline ends came to 15 bases. CDR1 MNHEY and CDR2 SVGEGT come from the germline V gene. The CDR3 bases are TGTGCCAGCAGCGCGCGGGCGGCCGCCTATGGCTACACCTTC. Protein: CASSARAAAYGYTF.

The chain's CDR3 is CAWSVGAVNTEAFF. The CDR3 DNA reads TGTGCCTGGAGTGTAGGGGCGGTGAACACTGAAGCTTTCTTT. The rearrangement uses TRBV30 and TRBJ1-1; D might be TRBD1 (5 bases). CDR3 length equals 14 residues. The germline CDR1 and CDR2 sequences are GTSNPN and SVGIG (reference sequence). V dropped 0 bases and J dropped 0 bases, with 8 bases sitting between them.

The V call is TRBV29-1, the J call TRBJ1-2; possible D gene TRBD1, 6 bases. V lost 1 base and J lost 8, with 11 bases in between. The CDR3 length is 12 residues. CDR1 and CDR2 (germline): SQVTM, ANQGSEA. CDR3 in amino acids: CSVEGGQRGYTF. For the CDR3, the DNA is TGCAGCGTTGAAGGGGGGCAGCGGGGCTACACCTTC.

This clone appeared once. This sequence joins TRBV29-1 and TRBJ2-5; D gene unclear. The germline V and J ends were trimmed by 6 bases and 5 bases, with 13 bases remaining between them. This CDR3 contains 12 residues. The V gene's germline CDR1 is SQVTM and CDR2 ANQGSEA. The CDR3: CSVLAPWETQYF. In DNA form, the CDR3 reads TGCAGCGTCCTGGCCCCATGGGAGACCCAGTACTTC.

This rearrangement joins TRBV15 to TRBJ2-5; TRBD1 agrees at 10 bases. Germline V gene data show CDR1 as LNHNV and CDR2 as YYDKDF (reference sequence). V shed 3 bases and J 4 bases; nucleotides not matched to a gene: 8. The CDR3 is made up of 16 amino acids. Here the CDR3 DNA reads TGTGCCACCAGCAGTACCCCGGGACAGGGGCGAGAGACCCAGTACTTC. This gives the protein CATSSTPGQGRETQYF.

The chain combines TRBV6-5 with TRBJ1-5; no clear D. The CDR3 runs to 13 residues. The ends were cut back, 10 bases at V and 2 bases at J, with 12 bases in the middle. Looked up from germline, CDR1 is MNHEY and CDR2 is SVGAGI. CDR3 protein: CATTSRGNQPQHF. In DNA form, the CDR3 reads TGTGCCACAACTAGTCGGGGCAATCAGCCCCAGCATTTT.

The chain carries TRBV15 and TRBJ2-7; D is perhaps TRBD2 (5 bases). Looked up from germline, CDR1 is LNHNV and CDR2 is YYDKDF (reference sequence). The CDR3 length is 13 residues. Trimming left V 7 bases short and J 0 bases short, with 10 bases between. The CDR3 nucleotides read TGTGCCACCACGGCGGGTTACTCCTACGAGCAGTACTTC. Amino acids: CATTAGYSYEQYF. The variable domain in full, completed from reference TRBV15 and TRBJ2-7, reads DAMVIQNPRYQVTQFGKPVTLSCSQTLNHNVMYWYQQKSSQAPKLLFHYYDKDFNNEADTPDNFQSRRPNTSFCFLDIRSPGLGDTAMYLCATTAGYSYEQYFGPGTRLTVT.

V and J are TRBV3-1 (or the pseudogene TRBV3-2) and TRBJ2-7; D gene uncertain. Germline V gene lookup returns CDR1 LGHDT and CDR2 YNNKEL (reference sequence). V was clipped by 1 base and J by 6 bases, with 10 bases between them. The CDR3 is 13 residues long. CDR3 region: CASSQGKRGEQYF. The DNA for the CDR3 is TGTGCCAGCAGCCAAGGCAAGCGAGGCGAGCAGTACTTC.

This clone was recorded only once. V usage is TRBV7-9 and J usage is TRBJ1-5; possible D gene TRBD1, 5 bases. The germline CDR1 and CDR2 sequences are SEHNR and FQNEAQ (reference sequence). Between the trimmed V and J ends, which lost 5 bases and 7 bases, there was a span of 12 bases. CDR3 length equals 13 residues. CDR3 nucleotides: TGTGCCAGCAGCCCGCCGGGGGGACAGCCCCAGCATTTT. Translation gives CASSPPGGQPQHF.

The chain recombines TRBV18 with TRBJ2-5; D perhaps matches TRBD1 (5 bases). Looked up from germline, CDR1 is KGHSH and CDR2 is LQKENI. This CDR3 has 13 amino acids. V was cut by 3 bases and J by 5 bases, with 10 bases left in between. The CDR3 reads CASSPAGRETQYF. CDR3 sequence (DNA): TGTGCCAGCTCACCGGCAGGGCGGGAGACCCAGTACTTC.

This sequence joins TRBV19 and TRBJ1-1, with 8 nucleotides matching TRBD1. Germline V gene sequence: CDR1 LNHDA, CDR2 SQIVND (reference sequence). The length of the CDR3 is 14 residues. The V gene end was trimmed by 7 bases and the J gene end by 0 bases; junction bases not matched to a gene: 4. The CDR3 region has the DNA TGTGCCAGTACCCAGGGGGCAGTGAACACTGAAGCTTTCTTT. This codes for CASTQGAVNTEAFF.

The rearrangement uses TRBV11-3 and TRBJ1-1, with 7 bases that match TRBD1. The V segment lost 4 bases and the J segment 1 base; nucleotides outside the gene matches: 3. CDR1 is SGHNT, CDR2 YENEEA, per germline. The CDR3 contains 14 residues. CDR3 bases: TGTGCCAGCAGCTCTAGGACAGGGAACACTGAAGCTTTCTTT. Its translation is CASSSRTGNTEAFF.